This T cell receptor (beta chain) was documented in a study of CD8+ T cells in alopecia areata. Stated treatment: oral pan-JAK inhibitor, 5-10 mg twice daily. Extracted from the samples, RNA was reverse transcribed into cDNA to serve as the sequencing template. Repertoires were generated with immunoSEQ multiplex PCR, while TCRdb's copy carries only in-frame clones and drops some. The data hold 150,000 to 200,000 clones, with 60% observed a single time. The study's findings and limits: Tofacitinib yielded significantly lower scalp clonality and fewer expanded CD8+ clones among the top 100. A large proportion of expanded lesional clones were detected persisting in scalp and blood during tofacitinib.

V was cut by 2 bases and J by 6 bases, with 11 bases left in between. CDR1 SNHLY and CDR2 FYNNEI come from the germline V gene. CDR3 length: 13 residues. Of note for this clone: Its antigen is not identified.

The rearrangement links TRBV2 to TRBJ2-7, with a possible D match to TRBD2 (5 bases). The sequencing here drew on CD4+ T cells sorted from blood, taken at week 24, from a patient treated with tofacitinib. This sequence originates from a human donor with alopecia areata. The CDR3 here is CASSELGSSEQYF. CDR3 DNA sequence: TGTGCCAGCAGTGAACTAGGGAGTAGCGAGCAGTACTTC.